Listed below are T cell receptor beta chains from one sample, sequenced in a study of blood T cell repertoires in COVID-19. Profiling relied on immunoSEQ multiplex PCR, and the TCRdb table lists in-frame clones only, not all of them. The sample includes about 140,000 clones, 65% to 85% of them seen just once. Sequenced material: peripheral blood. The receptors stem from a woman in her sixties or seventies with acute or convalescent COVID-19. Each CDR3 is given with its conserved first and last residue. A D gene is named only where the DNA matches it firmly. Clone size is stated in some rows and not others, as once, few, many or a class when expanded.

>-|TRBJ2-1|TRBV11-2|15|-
TGTGCCAGCAGCCCTGGCTCTAAGAGGATCTATGAGCAGTTCTTC
CASSPGSKRIYEQFF
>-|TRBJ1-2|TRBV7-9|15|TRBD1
TGTGCCAGCAGCTTGGGGACAGGGCGTCTCTATGGCTACACCTTC
CASSLGTGRLYGYTF
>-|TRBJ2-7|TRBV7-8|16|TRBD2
TGTGCCAGCAGCCCGAGTAGGACTAGCGGGAGTTTCGAGCAGTACTTC
CASSPSRTSGSFEQYF
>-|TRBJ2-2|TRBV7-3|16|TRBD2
TGTGCCAGCAGCTTTACGGCCACTAGCGGGAGTGGGGAGCTGTTTTTT
CASSFTATSGSGELFF
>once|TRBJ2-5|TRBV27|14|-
TGTGCCAGCAGTTTCGCTCGGAGTGGCGAGACCCAGTACTTC
CASSFARSGETQYF
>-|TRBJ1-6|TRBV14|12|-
TGTGCCAGCAGCCAACCATTCTCACCCCTCCACTTT
CASSQPFSPLHF
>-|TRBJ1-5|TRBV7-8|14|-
TGTGCCAGCAGCGCCCAGCGGGGGCAGCAGCCCCAGCATTTT
CASSAQRGQQPQHF
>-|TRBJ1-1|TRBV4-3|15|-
TGCGCCAGCAGCCAAGAAGAGGGGGTGAGGACTGAAGCTTTCTTT
CASSQEEGVRTEAFF
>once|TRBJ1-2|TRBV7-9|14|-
TGTGCCAGCAGCTTAGCACTTCCAGGGTATGGCTACACCTTC
CASSLALPGYGYTF
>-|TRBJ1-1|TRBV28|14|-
TGTGCCAGCTGTTTCGGGATGGGGAACACTGAAGCTTTCTTT
CASCFGMGNTEAFF
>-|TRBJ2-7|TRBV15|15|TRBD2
TGTGCCACCACGTCTGGGGGACTAGGAGTCGGCGAGCAGTACTTC
CATTSGGLGVGEQYF
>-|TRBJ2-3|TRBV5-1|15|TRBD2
TGCGCCAGCACCCAGATAGCGGGAGGGGCCGATACGCAGTATTTT
CASTQIAGGADTQYF
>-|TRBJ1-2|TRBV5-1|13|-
TGCGCCAGCAGCACTGACACATACTATGGCTACACCTTC
CASSTDTYYGYTF
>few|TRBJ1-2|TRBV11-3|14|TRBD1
TGTGCCAGCAGCCCGGACAGGGGGCGACAGGGCTACACCTTC
CASSPDRGRQGYTF
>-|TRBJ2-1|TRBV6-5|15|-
TGTGCCAGCAGTTACCGGGAGAGAACCTACAATGAGCAGTTCTTC
CASSYRERTYNEQFF
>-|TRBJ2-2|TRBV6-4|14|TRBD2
TGTGCCAGCAGCAGCCTAGCGGGAACCGGGGAGCTGTTTTTT
CASSSLAGTGELFF
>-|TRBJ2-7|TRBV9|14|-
TGTGCCAGCAGCGTAGACGGGAGCTCCTACGAGCAGTACTTC
CASSVDGSSYEQYF
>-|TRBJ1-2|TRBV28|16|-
TGTGCCAGCAGGGCTCCGCGGGGGACATTATTTTTTGGCTACACCTTC
CASRAPRGTLFFGYTF
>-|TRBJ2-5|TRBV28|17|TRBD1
TGTGCCAGCAGTTCCCCCCCGGGGACAGGCCGGGGGGAGACCCAGTACTTC
CASSSPPGTGRGETQYF
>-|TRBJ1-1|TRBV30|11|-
TGTGCCGCCTACTTGAACACTGAAGCTTTCTTT
CAAYLNTEAFF
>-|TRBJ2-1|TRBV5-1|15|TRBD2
TGCGCCAGCAGCCTCACGGGACTAGCGGGAAATGAGCAGTTCTTC
CASSLTGLAGNEQFF
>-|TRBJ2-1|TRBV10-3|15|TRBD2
TGTGCCATCAGTGCTACTAGCGGGAGGCCAAATGAGCAGTTCTTC
CAISATSGRPNEQFF
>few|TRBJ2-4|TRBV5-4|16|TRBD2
TGTGCCAGCAGCTCTAGCGGGAGGGCCGGAGGGGACATTCAGTACTTC
CASSSSGRAGGDIQYF
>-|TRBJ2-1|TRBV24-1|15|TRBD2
TGTGCCACCAGTTGGGCCCTAGCGGGCTACAATGAGCAGTTCTTC
CATSWALAGYNEQFF
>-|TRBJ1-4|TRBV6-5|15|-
TGTGCCAGCAGTTACTCGAGGGGGACGAATGAAAAACTGTTTTTT
CASSYSRGTNEKLFF
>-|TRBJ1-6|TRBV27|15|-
TGTGCCAGCGGACACAGGGTCTCGAATAATTCACCCCTCCACTTT
CASGHRVSNNSPLHF
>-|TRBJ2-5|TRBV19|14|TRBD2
TGTGCCAGTAGTATGGTCCGGGGAGGGGAGACCCAGTACTTC
CASSMVRGGETQYF
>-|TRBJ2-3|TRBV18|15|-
TGTGCCAGCTCACCATCGGCAGGACTGCCGGGTACGCAGTATTTT
CASSPSAGLPGTQYF
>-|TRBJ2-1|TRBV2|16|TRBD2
TGTGCCAGCAGTGAATCTCCCAGCGGGAGTAAGGATGAGCAGTTCTTC
CASSESPSGSKDEQFF
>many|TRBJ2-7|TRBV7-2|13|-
TGTGCCAGCAGCTTAAGGGAGGTGGACGAGCAGTACTTC
CASSLREVDEQYF
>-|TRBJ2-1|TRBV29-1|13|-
TGCAGCGATACAGGGTTCTCCTACAATGAGCAGTTCTTC
CSDTGFSYNEQFF
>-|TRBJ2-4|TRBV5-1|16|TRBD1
TGCGCCAGCAGCTTGGCCGTGGGACAGGGGGCGGGCATTCAGTACTTC
CASSLAVGQGAGIQYF
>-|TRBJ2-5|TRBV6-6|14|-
TGTGCCAGCAGCCTCCCTAGCCGGGGGGAGACCCAGTACTTC
CASSLPSRGETQYF
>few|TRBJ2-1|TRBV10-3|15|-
TGTGCCATCAGTGATGGCGGGAAGCCCCACCTTGAGCAGTTCTTC
CAISDGGKPHLEQFF
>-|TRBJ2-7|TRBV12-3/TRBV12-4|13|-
TGTGCCAGCAGTAACGGGGTTCTACGAGTGCAGTACTTC
CASSNGVLRVQYF
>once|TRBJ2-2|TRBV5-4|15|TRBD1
TGTGCCAGCAGCTGGGGACAGGGGTATCAAGGGGAGCTGTTTTTT
CASSWGQGYQGELFF
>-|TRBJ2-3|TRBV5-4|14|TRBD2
TGTGCCAGCAGCCCCGGGGGGGAAGCAGATACGCAGTATTTT
CASSPGGEADTQYF
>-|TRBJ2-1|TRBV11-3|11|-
TGTGCCAGCAGCTCTCCCGATGAGCAGTTCTTC
CASSSPDEQFF
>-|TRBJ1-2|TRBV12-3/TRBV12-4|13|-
TGTGCCAGCAGTTTAGGGGAGGGCTATGGCTACACCTTC
CASSLGEGYGYTF
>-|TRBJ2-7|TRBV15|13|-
TGTGCCACCAGCAGACTAGGCTCCTACGAGCAGTACTTC
CATSRLGSYEQYF
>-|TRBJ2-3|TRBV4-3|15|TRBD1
TGCGCCAGCAGCCAAGGACAGGGGGCGCGAGATACGCAGTATTTT
CASSQGQGARDTQYF
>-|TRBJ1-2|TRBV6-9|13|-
TGTGCCAGCAGCTTTACAGGCAACTATGGCTACACCTTC
CASSFTGNYGYTF